One T cell receptor beta chain is described in this entry. Antigen specificity is unknown. Cells sorted by CD45RO/CCR7/CD25/CD127/CD95/CD27 comprised CD4+ naive, central memory, regulatory and stem cell-like memory cells. Each of the sorted populations had a purity greater than 98%. The source of the sample is a study of beta chain features in type 1 diabetes. Findings and caveats of the study: Among patients with Type 1 diabetes, TCRB CDR3s were moderately but significantly shorter in every one of the four CD4+ subsets.

Germline V gene sequence: CDR1 MDHEN, CDR2 SYDVKM. The CDR3 contains 18 residues. V lost 2 bases and J lost 0; bases outside the gene matches: 6. The authors reverse transcribed all of the isolated RNA, so sequencing captured expressed TCRB transcripts. Sequencing of naive, central memory and regulatory T cell samples gave an average of roughly 3.4 million reads. Only in-frame clones appear in the TCRdb table, and some are missing; sequencing was by immunoSEQ multiplex PCR. The sample includes under 55,000 clones, roughly 41% of them seen just once. The sequence derives from a man aged 25-40 years with type 1 diabetes. Sequencing used Tregs from blood. This chain uses TRBV28 with TRBJ2-4; TRBD2 matches 11 bases. CDR3 DNA: TGTGCCAGCAGTTTACCGGTAGCGGGAGGGTTAGCCAAAAACATTCAGTACTTC. This codes for CASSLPVAGGLAKNIQYF.